This TCR beta chain was obtained from a study of CD8 T cells in Susac syndrome. Trimming removed 4 bases from V and 5 bases from J; junction bases left unmatched: 7. The CDR3 sequence is 14 residues long. The V gene's germline CDR1 is SGHRS and CDR2 YFSETQ. Random hexamers served to reverse transcribe roughly 0.45 to 1 ug RNA. MiXCR, run by TCRdb on the immunoSEQ multiplex PCR reads, gives a single entry per CDR3 protein. This table holds about 240,000 distinct CDR3 sequences, 90% to 97% found once. Sequencing input: CD4+ T cells from PBMCs. The chain joins TRBV5-1 to TRBJ2-5; TRBD1 aligns across 8 bases. The sequence derives from a human donor with Susac syndrome. As DNA, the CDR3 is TGCGCCAGCAGCCACGGACAGGGTTCGGAGACCCAGTACTTC. Residues: CASSHGQGSETQYF.